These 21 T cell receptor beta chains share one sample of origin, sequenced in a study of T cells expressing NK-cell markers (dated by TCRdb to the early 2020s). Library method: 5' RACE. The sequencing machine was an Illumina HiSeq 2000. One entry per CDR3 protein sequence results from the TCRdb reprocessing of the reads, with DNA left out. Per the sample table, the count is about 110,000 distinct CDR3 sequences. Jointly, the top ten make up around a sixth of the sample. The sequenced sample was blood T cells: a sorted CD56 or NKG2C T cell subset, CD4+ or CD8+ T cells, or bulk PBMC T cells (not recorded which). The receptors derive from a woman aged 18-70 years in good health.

This CDR3 reads CSVAGVYMNTEAFF. This chain uses TRBV29-1 with TRBJ1-1. This CDR3 has 14 residues. Germline values: CDR1 SQVTM, CDR2 ANQGSEA. The entire variable domain, with the rest obtained from reference TRBV29-1 and TRBJ1-1, is as follows: SAVISQKPSRDICQRGTSLTIQCQVDSQVTMMFWYRQQPGQSLTLIATANQGSEATYESGFVIDKFPISRPNLTFSTLTVSNMSPEDSSIYLCSVAGVYMNTEAFFGQGTRLTVV.

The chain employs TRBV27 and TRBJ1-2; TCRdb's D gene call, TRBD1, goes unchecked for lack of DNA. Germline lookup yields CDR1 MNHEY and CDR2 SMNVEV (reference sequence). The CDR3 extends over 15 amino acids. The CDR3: CASKSFGGQLYGYTF.

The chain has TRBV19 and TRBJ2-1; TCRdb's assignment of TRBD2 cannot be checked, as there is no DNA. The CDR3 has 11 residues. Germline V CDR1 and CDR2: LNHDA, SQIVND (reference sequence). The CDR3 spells CASSRSGEQFF. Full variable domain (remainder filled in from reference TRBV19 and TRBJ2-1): DGGITQSPKYLFRKEGQNVTLSCEQNLNHDAMYWYRQDPGQGLRLIYYSQIVNDFQKGDIAEGYSVSREKKESFPLTVTSAQKNPTAFYLCASSRSGEQFFGPGTRLTVL.

This CDR3 is CASSQDGPTSGEETQYF. V gene TRBV4-3 combines with J gene TRBJ2-5; TCRdb outputs TRBD2, but without DNA this stays unchecked. There are 17 residues in the CDR3. From germline, CDR1 is LGHNA and CDR2 YSLEER.

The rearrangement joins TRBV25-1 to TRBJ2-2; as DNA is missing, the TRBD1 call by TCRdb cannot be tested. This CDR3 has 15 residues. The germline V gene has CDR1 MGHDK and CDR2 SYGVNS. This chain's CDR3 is CASVGRDTNTGELFF.

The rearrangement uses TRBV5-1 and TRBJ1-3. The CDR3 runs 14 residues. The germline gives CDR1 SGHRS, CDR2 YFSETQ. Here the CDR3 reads CASSLESDGNTIYF.

CDR3 sequence reads: CASSFSLGANVLTF. This chain joins TRBV27 and TRBJ2-6. The CDR3 length is 14 residues. The V gene's germline CDR1 is MNHEY and CDR2 SMNVEV (reference sequence).

Here the CDR3 reads CASSYRTSGGHYTGELFF. The V and J genes are TRBV6-5 and TRBJ2-2; TCRdb outputs TRBD2, but without DNA this stays unchecked. Germline CDR1 is MNHEY and CDR2 is SVGAGI. There are 18 residues in the CDR3.

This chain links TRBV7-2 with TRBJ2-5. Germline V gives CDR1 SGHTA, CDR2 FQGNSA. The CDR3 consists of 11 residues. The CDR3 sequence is CASSLVGSQYF.

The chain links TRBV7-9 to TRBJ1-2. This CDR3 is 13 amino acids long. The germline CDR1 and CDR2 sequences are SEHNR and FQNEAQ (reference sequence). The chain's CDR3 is CASSLADHYGYTF.

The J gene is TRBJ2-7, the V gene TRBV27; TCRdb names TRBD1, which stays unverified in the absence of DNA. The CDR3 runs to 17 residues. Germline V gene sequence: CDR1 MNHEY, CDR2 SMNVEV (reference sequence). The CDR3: CASSLSSDTSNSYEQYF.

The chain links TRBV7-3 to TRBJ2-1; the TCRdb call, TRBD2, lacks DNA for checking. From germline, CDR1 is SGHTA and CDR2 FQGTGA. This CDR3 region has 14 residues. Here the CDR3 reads CASSESGDYNEQFF. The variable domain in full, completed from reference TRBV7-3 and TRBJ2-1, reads GAGVSQTPSNKVTEKGKYVELRCDPISGHTALYWYRQSLGQGPEFLIYFQGTGAADDSGLPNDRFFAVRPEGSVSTLKIQRTERGDSAVYLCASSESGDYNEQFFGPGTRLTVL.

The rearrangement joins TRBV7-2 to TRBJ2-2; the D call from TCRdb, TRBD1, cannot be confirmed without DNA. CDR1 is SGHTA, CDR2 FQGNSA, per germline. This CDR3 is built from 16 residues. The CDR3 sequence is CASSGYRDRGTGELFF.

The chain's CDR3 is CASTLGLFYGSYNEQFF. V and J are TRBV11-2 and TRBJ2-1. The CDR3 is 17 residues long. Germline loops: CDR1 SGHAT, CDR2 FQNNGV.

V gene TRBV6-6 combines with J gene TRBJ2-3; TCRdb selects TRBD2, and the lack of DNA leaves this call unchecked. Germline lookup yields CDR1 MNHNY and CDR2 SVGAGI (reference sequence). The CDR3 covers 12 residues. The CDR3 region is CASSYRGDTQYF.

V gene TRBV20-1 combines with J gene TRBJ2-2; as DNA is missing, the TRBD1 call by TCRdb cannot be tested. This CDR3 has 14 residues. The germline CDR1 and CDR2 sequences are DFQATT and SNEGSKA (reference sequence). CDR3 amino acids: CSADRGTNTGELFF.

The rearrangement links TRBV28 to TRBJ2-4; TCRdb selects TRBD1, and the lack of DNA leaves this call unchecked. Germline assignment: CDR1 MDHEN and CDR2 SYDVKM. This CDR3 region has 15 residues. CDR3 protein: CASSLETGDKNIQYF.

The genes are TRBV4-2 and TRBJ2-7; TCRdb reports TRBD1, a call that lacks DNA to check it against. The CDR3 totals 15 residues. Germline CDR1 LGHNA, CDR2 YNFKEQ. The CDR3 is CASSQEPGSTYEQYF.

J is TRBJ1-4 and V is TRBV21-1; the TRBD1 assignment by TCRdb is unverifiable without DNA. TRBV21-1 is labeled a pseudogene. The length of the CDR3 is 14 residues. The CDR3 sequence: CASSARDRDEKLFF.

CDR3 sequence: CASSYADSSHTEAFF. The chain recombines TRBV6-5 with TRBJ1-1. The CDR3 runs to 15 residues. Germline V CDR1 and CDR2: MNHEY, SVGAGI.

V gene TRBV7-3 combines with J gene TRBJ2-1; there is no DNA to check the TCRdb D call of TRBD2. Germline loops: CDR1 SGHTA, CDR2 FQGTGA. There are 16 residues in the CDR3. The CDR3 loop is CASSWGLAPLADEQFF.